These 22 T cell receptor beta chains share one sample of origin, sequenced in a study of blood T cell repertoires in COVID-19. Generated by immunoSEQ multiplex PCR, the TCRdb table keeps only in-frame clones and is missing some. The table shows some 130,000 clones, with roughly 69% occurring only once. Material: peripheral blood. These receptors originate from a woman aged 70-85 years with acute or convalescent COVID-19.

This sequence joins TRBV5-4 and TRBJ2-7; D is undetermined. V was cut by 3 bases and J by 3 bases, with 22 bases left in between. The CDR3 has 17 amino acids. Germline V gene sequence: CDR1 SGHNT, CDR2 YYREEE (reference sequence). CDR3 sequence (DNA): TGTGCCAGCAGCTCCGGAAAGTCGATCCGACATGACTACGAGCAGTACTTC. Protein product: CASSSGKSIRHDYEQYF.

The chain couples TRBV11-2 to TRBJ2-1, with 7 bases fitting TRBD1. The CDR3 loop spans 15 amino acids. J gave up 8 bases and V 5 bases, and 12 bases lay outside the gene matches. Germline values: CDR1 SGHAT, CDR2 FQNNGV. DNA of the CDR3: TGTGCCAGCAGCCTACTCCAGACAGGGCAGGATGAGCAGTTCTTC. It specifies CASSLLQTGQDEQFF. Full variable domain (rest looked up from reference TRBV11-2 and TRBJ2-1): EAGVAQSPRYKIIEKRQSVAFWCNPISGHATLYWYQQILGQGPKLLIQFQNNGVVDDSQLPKDRFSAERLKGVDSTLKIQPAKLEDSAVYLCASSLLQTGQDEQFFGPGTRLTVL.

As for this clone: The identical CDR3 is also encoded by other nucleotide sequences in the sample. The CDR3 DNA sequence: TGTGCCAGCAGTTTTCGAGGCGCTAGCACAGATACGCAGTATTTT. This codes for CASSFRGASTDTQYF. V gene TRBV28 combines with J gene TRBJ2-3; no firm D call. The CDR3 is 15 residues long. V was cut by 3 bases and J by 0 bases, with 10 bases left in between. The germline gives CDR1 MDHEN, CDR2 SYDVKM.

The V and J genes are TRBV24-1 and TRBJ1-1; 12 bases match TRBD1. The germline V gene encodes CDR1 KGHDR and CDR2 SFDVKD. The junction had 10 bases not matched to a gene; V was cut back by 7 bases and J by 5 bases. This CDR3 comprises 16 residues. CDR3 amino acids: CATSPGTGGVGTEAFF. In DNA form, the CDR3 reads TGTGCCACCAGCCCGGGGACAGGGGGCGTGGGAACTGAAGCTTTCTTT.

The CDR3 bases are TGTGCCAGCTCACGACTAGCGGGTCACGGGGAGCTGTTTTTT. Its protein is CASSRLAGHGELFF. The chain carries TRBV18 and TRBJ2-2; 10 positions agree with TRBD2. Unmatched junction bases numbered 3, after V lost 4 bases and J lost 7 bases. CDR1 is KGHSH, CDR2 LQKENI, per germline. The CDR3 has 14 residues.

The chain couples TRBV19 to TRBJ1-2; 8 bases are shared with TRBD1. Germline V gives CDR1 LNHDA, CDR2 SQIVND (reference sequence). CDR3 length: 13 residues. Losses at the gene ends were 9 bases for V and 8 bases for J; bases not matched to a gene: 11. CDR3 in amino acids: CASSRGQGGGYTF. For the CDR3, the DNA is TGTGCCAGCAGCAGGGGGCAGGGCGGAGGCTACACCTTC.

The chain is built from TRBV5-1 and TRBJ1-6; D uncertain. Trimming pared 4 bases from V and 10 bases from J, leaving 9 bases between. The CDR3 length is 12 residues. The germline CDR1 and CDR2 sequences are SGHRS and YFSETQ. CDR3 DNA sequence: TGCGCCAGCAGCCCTTCGGGATCACCCCTCCACTTT. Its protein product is CASSPSGSPLHF.

CDR3 protein: CAWKDRGREKLFF. The CDR3 coding sequence is TGTGCCTGGAAGGACAGGGGCCGTGAAAAACTGTTTTTT. V and J are TRBV30 and TRBJ1-4; 9 bases are shared with TRBD1. The CDR3 has 13 amino acids. Germline lookup yields CDR1 GTSNPN and CDR2 SVGIG (reference sequence). After removal of 4 bases from V and 7 bases from J, the junction contained 4 bases not matched to a gene. The full variable domain, in which reference TRBV30 and TRBJ1-4 provide the parts outside the CDR3, is SQTIHQWPATLVQPVGSPLSLECTVEGTSNPNLYWYRQAAGRGLQLLFYSVGIGQISSEVPQNLSASRPQDRQFILSSKKLLLSDSGFYLCAWKDRGREKLFFGSGTQLSVL.

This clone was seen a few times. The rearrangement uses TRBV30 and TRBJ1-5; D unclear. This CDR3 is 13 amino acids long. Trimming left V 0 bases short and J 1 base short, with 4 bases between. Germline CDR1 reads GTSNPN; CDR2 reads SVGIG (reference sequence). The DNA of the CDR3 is TGTGCCTGGAGTGTACGGAGCAATCAGCCCCAGCATTTT. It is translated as CAWSVRSNQPQHF.

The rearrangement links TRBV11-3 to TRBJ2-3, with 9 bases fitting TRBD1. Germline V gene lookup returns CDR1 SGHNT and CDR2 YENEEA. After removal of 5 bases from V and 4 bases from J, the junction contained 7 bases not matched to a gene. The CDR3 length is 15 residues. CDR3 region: CASSPGDREPDTQYF. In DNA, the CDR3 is TGTGCCAGCAGCCCCGGGGACAGGGAGCCAGATACGCAGTATTTT.

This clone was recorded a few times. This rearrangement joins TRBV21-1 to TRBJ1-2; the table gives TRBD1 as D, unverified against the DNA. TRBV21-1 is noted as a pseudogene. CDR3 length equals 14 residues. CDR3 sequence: CASSKPRVDYGYTF. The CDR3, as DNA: TGTGCCAGCAGCAAGCCCAGGGTTGACTATGGCTACACCTTC.

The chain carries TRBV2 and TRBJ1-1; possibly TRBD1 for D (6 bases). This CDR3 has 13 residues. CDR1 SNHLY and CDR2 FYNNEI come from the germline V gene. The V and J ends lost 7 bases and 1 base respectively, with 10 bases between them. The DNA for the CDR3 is TGTGCCAGCACCGCACAGGGGAACACTGAAGCTTTCTTT. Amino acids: CASTAQGNTEAFF.

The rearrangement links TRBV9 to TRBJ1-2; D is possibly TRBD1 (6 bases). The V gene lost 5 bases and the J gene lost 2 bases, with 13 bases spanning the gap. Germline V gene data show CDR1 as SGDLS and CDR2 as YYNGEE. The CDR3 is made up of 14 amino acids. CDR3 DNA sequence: TGTGCCAGCAGGCCGGCAGGGGTGAACTATGGCTACACCTTC. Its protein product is CASRPAGVNYGYTF.

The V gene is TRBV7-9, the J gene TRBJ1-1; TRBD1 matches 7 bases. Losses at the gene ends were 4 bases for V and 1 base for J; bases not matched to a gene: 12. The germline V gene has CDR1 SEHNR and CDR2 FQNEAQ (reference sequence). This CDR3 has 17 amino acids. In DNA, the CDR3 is TGTGCCAGCAGCTCCCCGCAGGGGGATTTGGGGAACACTGAAGCTTTCTTT. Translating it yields CASSSPQGDLGNTEAFF.

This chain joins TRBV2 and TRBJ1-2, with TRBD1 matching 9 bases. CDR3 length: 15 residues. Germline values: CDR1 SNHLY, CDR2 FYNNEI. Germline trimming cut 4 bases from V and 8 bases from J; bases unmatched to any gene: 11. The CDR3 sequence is CASSGRDRANWGYTF. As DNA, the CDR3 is TGTGCCAGCAGTGGTAGGGACAGGGCCAACTGGGGCTACACCTTC.

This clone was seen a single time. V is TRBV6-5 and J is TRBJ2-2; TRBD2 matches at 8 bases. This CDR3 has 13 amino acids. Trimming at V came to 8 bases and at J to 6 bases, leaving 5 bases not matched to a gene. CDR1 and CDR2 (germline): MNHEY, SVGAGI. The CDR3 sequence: CASGTGGSGELFF. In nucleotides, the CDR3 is TGTGCCAGCGGGACGGGAGGGTCCGGGGAGCTGTTTTTT.

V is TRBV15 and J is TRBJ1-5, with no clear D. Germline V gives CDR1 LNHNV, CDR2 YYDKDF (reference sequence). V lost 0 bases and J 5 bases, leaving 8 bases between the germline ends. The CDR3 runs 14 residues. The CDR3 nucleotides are TGTGCCACCAGCAGAGACCACAGTGATCAGCCCCAGCATTTT. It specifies CATSRDHSDQPQHF.

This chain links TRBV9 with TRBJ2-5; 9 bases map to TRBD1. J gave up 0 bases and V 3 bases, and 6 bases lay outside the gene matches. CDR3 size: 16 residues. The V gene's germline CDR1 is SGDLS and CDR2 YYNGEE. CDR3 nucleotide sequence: TGTGCCAGCAGCGCCGGGACAGGGATTTACCAAGAGACCCAGTACTTC. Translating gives CASSAGTGIYQETQYF.

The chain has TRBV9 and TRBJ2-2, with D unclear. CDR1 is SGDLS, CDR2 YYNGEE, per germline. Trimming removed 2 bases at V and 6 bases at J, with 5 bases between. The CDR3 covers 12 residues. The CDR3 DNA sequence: TGTGCCAGCAGCGTCCTCCCCGGGGAGCTGTTTTTT. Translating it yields CASSVLPGELFF.

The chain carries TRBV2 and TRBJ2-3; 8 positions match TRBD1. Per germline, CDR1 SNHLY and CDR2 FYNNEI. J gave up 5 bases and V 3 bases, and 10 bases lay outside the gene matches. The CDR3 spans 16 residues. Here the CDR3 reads CASSEVRQGARDTQYF. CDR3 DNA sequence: TGTGCCAGCAGTGAGGTCAGGCAGGGGGCGAGAGATACGCAGTATTTT.

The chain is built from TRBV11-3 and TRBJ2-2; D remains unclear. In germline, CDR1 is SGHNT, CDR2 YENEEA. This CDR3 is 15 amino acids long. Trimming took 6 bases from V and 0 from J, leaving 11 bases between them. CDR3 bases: TGTGCCAGCAGTGCTGGCCGAACGAACACCGGGGAGCTGTTTTTT. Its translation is CASSAGRTNTGELFF.

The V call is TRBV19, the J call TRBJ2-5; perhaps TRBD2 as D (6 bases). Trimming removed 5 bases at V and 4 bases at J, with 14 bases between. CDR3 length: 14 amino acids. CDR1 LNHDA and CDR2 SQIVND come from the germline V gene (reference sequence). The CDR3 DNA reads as TGTGCCAGTAGTGCCGGGACTCTAGGAGAGACCCAGTACTTC. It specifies CASSAGTLGETQYF.